The sequence of this TCR beta chain was determined in a study of T cell changes during pregnancy in multiple sclerosis (dated by TCRdb to about 2019). Broadly, across the study: Changes in the T cell repertoire over the course of pregnancy were examined in this study in women with multiple sclerosis.

From the germline V gene (reference sequence), CDR1 is GTSNPN and CDR2 is SVGIG. The CDR3 spans 16 residues, from the cysteine through the phenylalanine. Of the read, only the CDR3 DNA is kept; its 48 bases are in frame from base 1. V lost 0 bases and J lost 1 base; the stretch between them is 13 bases long. Library preparation employed the immunoSEQ multiplex PCR assay. TCRdb holds this immuneACCESS table with in-frame rearrangements only. Some clones are missing; in checked studies, unresolved V genes explain under half, and the rest has no known cause. Counted in this sample were about 100,000 clones; approximately 90% of them appeared once. Clones ranked in the top ten supply around 1.8% of the sample. Worth noting for this clone: Its antigen is unknown. No base quality information exists; no much larger clone differs at one position.

This TCR derives from a female donor with multiple sclerosis, enrolled in a pregnancy study. The rearrangement joined TRBV30 to TRBJ2-1, and perhaps TRBD2 as D gene, on 5 matching bases. The sample consisted of peripheral blood, taken after pregnancy. CDR3 sequence: CAWSVQAASSYNEQFF. Read as DNA, the sequence is TGTGCCTGGAGTGTTCAAGCGGCCTCTTCCTACAATGAGCAGTTCTTC.